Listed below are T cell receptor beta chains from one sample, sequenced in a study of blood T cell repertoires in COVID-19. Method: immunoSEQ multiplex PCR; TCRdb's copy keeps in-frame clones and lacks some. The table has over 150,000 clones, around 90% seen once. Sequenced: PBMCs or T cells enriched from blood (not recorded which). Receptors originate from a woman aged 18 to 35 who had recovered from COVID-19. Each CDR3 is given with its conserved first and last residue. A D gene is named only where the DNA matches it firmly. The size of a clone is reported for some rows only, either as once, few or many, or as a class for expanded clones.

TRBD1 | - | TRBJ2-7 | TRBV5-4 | CASSSRQGADYEQYF | TGTGCCAGCAGTTCCCGACAGGGGGCAGACTACGAGCAGTACTTC
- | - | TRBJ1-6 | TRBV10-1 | CASSDLGDLSSYNSPLHF | TGCGCCAGCAGTGATCTCGGGGATTTAAGCTCCTATAATTCACCCCTCCACTTT
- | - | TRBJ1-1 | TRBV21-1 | CASSKRKEGNTEAFF | TGTGCCAGCAGCAAACGAAAGGAGGGGAACACTGAAGCTTTCTTT
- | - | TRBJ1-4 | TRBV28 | CASSARGEYFNEKLFF | TGTGCCAGCAGCGCCCGGGGGGAGTACTTTAATGAAAAACTGTTTTTT
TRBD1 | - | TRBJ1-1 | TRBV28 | CASSIRDRGPWAEAFF | TGTGCCAGCAGTATACGGGACAGGGGGCCTTGGGCTGAAGCTTTCTTT
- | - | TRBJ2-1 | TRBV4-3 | CASSQDLYNEQFF | TGCGCCAGCAGCCAAGATCTGTACAATGAGCAGTTCTTC
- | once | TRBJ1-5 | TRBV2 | CASSTSTGKDSNQPQHF | TGTGCCAGCAGTACCTCGACAGGAAAAGATAGCAATCAGCCCCAGCATTTT
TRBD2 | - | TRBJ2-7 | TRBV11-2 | CASSSGTSGHEQYF | TGTGCCAGCAGCTCCGGGACTAGCGGACACGAGCAGTACTTC
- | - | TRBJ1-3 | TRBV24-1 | CATNQGRRNTIYF | TGTGCCACCAACCAGGGTAGAAGAAACACCATATATTTT
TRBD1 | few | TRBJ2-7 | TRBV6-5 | CASSPGQGTYEQYF | TGTGCCAGCAGTCCGGGACAGGGTACCTACGAGCAGTACTTC
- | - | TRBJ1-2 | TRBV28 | CASSIPGAQPGYTF | TGTGCCAGCAGCATCCCTGGGGCACAACCCGGCTACACCTTC
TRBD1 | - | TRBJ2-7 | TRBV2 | CASSQGEIYEQYF | TGTGCCAGCAGCCAGGGGGAGATCTACGAGCAGTACTTC
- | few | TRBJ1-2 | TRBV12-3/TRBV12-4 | CASSQGYGYTF | TGTGCCAGCAGCCAGGGGTATGGCTACACCTTC